These T cell receptor beta chains were read from a single sample in a study of control samples from healthy donors and cancer patients. Produced via immunoSEQ multiplex PCR; TCRdb's table is partial and in-frame only. The data hold approximately 80,000 clones, with about 88% observed a single time. Source material: blood. Receptor source: a woman between 45 and 60 years old in good health. The CDR3 runs from the conserved cysteine through the conserved F or W. Fields, in order: V gene, J gene, D gene, clone size, CDR3 protein, CDR3 DNA. D genes are given only for firm matches. Size is omitted from some rows. Given values are once, few, many or a class for expanded clones.

TRBV5-1,TRBJ2-3,.,once,CASRFNSDTQYF,TGCGCCAGCAGATTTAACTCAGATACGCAGTATTTT
TRBV6-1,TRBJ2-3,TRBD2,.,CASSEGGMPTDTQYF,TGTGCCAGCAGTGAGGGGGGGATGCCCACAGATACGCAGTATTTT
TRBV7-9,TRBJ2-2,TRBD1,.,CASSLGQGNAGELFF,TGTGCCAGCAGCCTGGGACAGGGGAATGCCGGGGAGCTGTTTTTT
TRBV28,TRBJ2-3,TRBD2,.,CASSSKLAGGPTQYF,TGTGCCAGCAGTTCTAAACTAGCGGGGGGCCCTACGCAGTATTTT
TRBV3-1/TRBV3-2,TRBJ2-7,.,.,CASSQGPLTVDEQYF,TGTGCCAGCAGCCAAGGACCTCTTACAGTAGACGAGCAGTACTTC
TRBV4-1,TRBJ1-1,TRBD1,.,CASSTRQGARGTEAFF,TGCGCCAGCAGTACCAGACAGGGGGCCCGGGGCACTGAAGCTTTCTTT
TRBV3-1/TRBV3-2,TRBJ1-2,.,.,CASSQSYRGYTF,TGTGCCAGCAGCCAAAGTTATCGAGGCTACACCTTC
TRBV5-4,TRBJ2-7,.,.,CASSLGGHLYEQYF,TGTGCCAGCAGCTTGGGGGGGCACCTCTACGAGCAGTACTTC
TRBV3-1/TRBV3-2,TRBJ1-4,.,.,CASSQRPSPGEKLFF,TGTGCCAGCAGCCAAAGACCGAGCCCAGGAGAAAAACTGTTTTTT
TRBV6-5,TRBJ1-6,.,.,CASSTGHDSSPLHF,TGTGCCAGCAGTACAGGGCACGACAGTTCACCCCTCCACTTT
TRBV19,TRBJ1-2,.,.,CASSGIGTHYGYTF,TGTGCCAGTAGCGGGATCGGGACACACTATGGCTACACCTTC
TRBV5-1,TRBJ2-1,.,.,CVSSLAAGFDEQFF,TGCGTCAGCAGCTTGGCCGCAGGGTTTGATGAGCAGTTCTTC
TRBV5-6,TRBJ1-5,.,.,CASSLTINQPQHF,TGTGCCAGCAGCTTGACCATCAATCAGCCCCAGCATTTT
TRBV14,TRBJ2-6,.,once,CASSHRVGANVLTF,TGTGCCAGCAGCCATAGGGTTGGGGCCAACGTCCTGACTTTC
TRBV11-2,TRBJ1-1,.,.,CASSLIGFMNTEAFF,TGTGCCAGCAGCTTAATAGGATTTATGAACACTGAAGCTTTCTTT
TRBV9,TRBJ1-2,.,.,CASSVDPGEGYGYTF,TGTGCCAGCAGCGTTGATCCAGGGGAGGGCTATGGCTACACCTTC
TRBV7-2,TRBJ1-1,TRBD1,.,CASRRDRESPEAFF,TGTGCCAGCAGACGCGACAGGGAGAGCCCTGAAGCTTTCTTT
TRBV7-8,TRBJ2-7,.,.,CASSSTSVSSYEQYF,TGTGCCAGCAGCTCGACTAGTGTGAGCTCCTACGAGCAGTACTTC
TRBV6-5,TRBJ1-2,.,.,CASSLAGNYGYTF,TGTGCCAGCAGTTTGGCCGGAAACTATGGCTACACCTTC
TRBV6-1,TRBJ1-2,.,.,CASSESPDLTYGYTF,TGTGCCAGCAGTGAATCGCCAGACCTTACTTATGGCTACACCTTC
TRBV5-1,TRBJ2-4,.,.,CASSFRGENIQYF,TGCGCCAGCAGCTTTAGAGGGGAAAACATTCAGTACTTC
TRBV3-1/TRBV3-2,TRBJ2-3,.,.,CASSLGAHTDTQYF,TGTGCCAGCAGCCTGGGCGCCCACACAGATACGCAGTATTTT
TRBV27,TRBJ2-3,.,.,CASSLQGALDTQYF,TGTGCCAGCAGCCTCCAAGGGGCTTTGGATACGCAGTATTTT
TRBV18,TRBJ2-2,.,.,CARREVTGELFF,TGTGCCCGGAGGGAGGTAACCGGGGAGCTGTTTTTT
TRBV5-1,TRBJ2-3,.,.,CASSLGGNTQYF,TGCGCCAGCAGCTTGGGAGGGAATACGCAGTATTTT